These 17 T cell receptor beta chains were sequenced from one sample in a study of radiation and T cells in renal cell carcinoma. Time point denoted: baseline pretreatment blood. Treatment noted: 15 Gy SBRT to primary tumor, nephrectomy 4 weeks later. This table comes from immunoSEQ multiplex PCR, and its TCRdb copy is limited to in-frame clones, with some not included. The sample records some 50,000 clones, approximately 80% being singletons. Sample: blood, taken from a patient whose treatment included radiotherapy and nephrectomy. The receptors were sampled from a woman between 70 and 85 years old with renal cell carcinoma.

CDR3 residues: CASSSQADNQPQHF. CDR3 nucleotide sequence: TGTGCCAGCAGTTCGCAAGCGGACAATCAGCCCCAGCATTTT. The chain is built from TRBV28 and TRBJ1-5; no firm D call. The germline V and J ends were trimmed by 4 bases and 3 bases, with 10 bases remaining between them. The V gene's germline CDR1 is MDHEN and CDR2 SYDVKM. There are 14 residues in the CDR3.

V is TRBV2 and J is TRBJ1-5; 8 bases map to TRBD1. The V gene end was trimmed by 6 bases and the J gene end by 2 bases; junction bases not matched to a gene: 3. From germline, CDR1 is SNHLY and CDR2 FYNNEI. The CDR3 extends over 14 amino acids. The chain's CDR3 is CASRQQGGNQPQHF. Written as DNA, the CDR3 is TGTGCCAGCAGACAACAGGGGGGCAATCAGCCCCAGCATTTT.

The V and J genes are TRBV4-1 and TRBJ1-3; tentatively, D is TRBD1 (5 bases). The CDR3 is 16 amino acids. The germline V gene encodes CDR1 MGHRA and CDR2 YSYEKL. Trimming pared 1 base from V and 0 bases from J, leaving 10 bases between. CDR3 DNA sequence: TGCGCCAGCAGCCAAGGAGGGACTGCCTCTGGAAACACCATATATTTT. Residues: CASSQGGTASGNTIYF.

The V call is TRBV30, the J call TRBJ1-6; D is possibly TRBD1 (5 bases). Germline V gene data show CDR1 as GTSNPN and CDR2 as SVGIG (reference sequence). The CDR3 runs to 13 residues. Between the trimmed V and J ends, which lost 1 base and 8 bases, there was a span of 9 bases. CDR3 region: CAWSGQTDSPLHF. The DNA of the CDR3 is TGTGCCTGGAGTGGACAGACCGATTCACCCCTCCACTTT.

This clone appeared a few times. The chain combines TRBV7-9 with TRBJ1-2; the match to TRBD1 covers 7 bases. CDR1 and CDR2 (germline): SEHNR, FQNEAQ (reference sequence). The V segment lost 4 bases and the J segment 9 bases; nucleotides outside the gene matches: 5. The CDR3 spans 12 residues. The CDR3 is CASSWDSLSYTF. The DNA for the CDR3 is TGTGCCAGCAGCTGGGACAGCCTGAGCTACACCTTC.

The chain is built from TRBV7-3 and TRBJ2-7, with a weak D call TRBD1 (6 bases). CDR1 is SGHTA and CDR2 is FQGTGA in the germline V gene. This CDR3 is built from 17 residues. V dropped 1 base and J dropped 0 bases, with 16 bases sitting between them. This CDR3 reads CASSLKRQGPSSYEQYF. DNA for the CDR3: TGTGCCAGCAGCTTAAAAAGGCAGGGGCCCAGCTCCTACGAGCAGTACTTC.

The V and J genes are TRBV29-1 and TRBJ2-2, with D tentatively TRBD1 (6 bases). The CDR3 is 12 amino acids. Per the germline V gene, CDR1 is SQVTM and CDR2 is ANQGSEA. Trimming removed 5 bases at V and 6 bases at J, with 10 bases between. Here the CDR3 reads CSVSRTAGELFF. CDR3 bases: TGCAGCGTTAGTCGGACAGCCGGGGAGCTGTTTTTT.

The chain joins TRBV10-2 to TRBJ2-7; perhaps TRBD2 as D (7 bases). Germline V CDR1 and CDR2: WSHSY, SAAADI. Trimming shortened V by 2 bases and J by 6 bases, and 17 bases separated the two germline ends. The CDR3 is 15 amino acids. This CDR3 is CASSEPGEGPGEQYF. In DNA, the CDR3 is TGCGCCAGCAGTGAGCCAGGGGAGGGCCCAGGCGAGCAGTACTTC.

The chain combines TRBV27 with TRBJ2-5; the D gene is possibly TRBD1 (5 bases). V lost 2 bases and J 5 bases, leaving 9 bases between the germline ends. Germline V gene sequence: CDR1 MNHEY, CDR2 SMNVEV (reference sequence). There are 13 residues in the CDR3. The CDR3 sequence: CASSLRGSETQYF. CDR3 nucleotides: TGTGCCAGCAGTTTAAGGGGTTCTGAGACCCAGTACTTC.

The chain carries TRBV19 and TRBJ1-4; D remains unclear. The germline V gene encodes CDR1 LNHDA and CDR2 SQIVND (reference sequence). The CDR3 covers 18 residues. V gave up 6 bases and J gave up 5 bases, with 25 bases separating them. CDR3 nucleotides: TGTGCCAGTAGCCCAGATCCCGGGAGGACGGCCGCGAATGAAAAACTGTTTTTT. Encoded protein: CASSPDPGRTAANEKLFF.

This chain joins TRBV5-1 and TRBJ2-7, with 9 bases aligning to TRBD2. V trimming: 2 bases; J trimming: 0 bases; junction bases outside the gene matches: 3. Germline assignment: CDR1 SGHRS and CDR2 YFSETQ. This CDR3 is 15 amino acids long. CDR3 sequence: CASSFAGGSSYEQYF. The CDR3 DNA reads TGCGCCAGCAGCTTCGCGGGGGGGAGCTCCTACGAGCAGTACTTC. The entire variable domain, with the rest obtained from reference TRBV5-1 and TRBJ2-7, is as follows: KAGVTQTPRYLIKTRGQQVTLSCSPISGHRSVSWYQQTPGQGLQFLFEYFSETQRNKGNFPGRFSGRQFSNSRSEMNVSTLELGDSALYLCASSFAGGSSYEQYFGPGTRLTVT.

This chain connects TRBV10-3 to TRBJ1-2; no definite D call. The V end was cut by 6 bases, the J end by 7 bases, with 15 bases between. The germline V gene has CDR1 ENHRY and CDR2 SYGVKD. The CDR3 is 13 residues long. CDR3 sequence: CAIRSPPAGGYTF. CDR3 DNA sequence: TGTGCCATCAGGAGCCCACCCGCTGGTGGCTACACCTTC.

The chain employs TRBV7-2 and TRBJ1-2, with D unclear. CDR1 SGHTA and CDR2 FQGNSA come from the germline V gene. The ends were cut back, 3 bases at V and 0 bases at J, with 8 bases in the middle. CDR3 size: 14 residues. CDR3 nucleotides: TGTGCCAGCAGCTTCGACCGTTCTAACTATGGCTACACCTTC. Protein: CASSFDRSNYGYTF.

The gene calls are TRBV5-1 and TRBJ2-2, with D unresolved. Germline CDR1 is SGHRS and CDR2 is YFSETQ. The length of the CDR3 is 13 residues. Trimming shortened V by 0 bases and J by 7 bases, and 7 bases separated the two germline ends. DNA for the CDR3: TGCGCCAGCAGCTTGGAAGGGCTCGGGGAGCTGTTTTTT. It encodes CASSLEGLGELFF. Full variable domain (remainder filled in from reference TRBV5-1 and TRBJ2-2): KAGVTQTPRYLIKTRGQQVTLSCSPISGHRSVSWYQQTPGQGLQFLFEYFSETQRNKGNFPGRFSGRQFSNSRSEMNVSTLELGDSALYLCASSLEGLGELFFGEGSRLTVL.

This clone was counted between two and nine times. V and J are TRBV6-5 and TRBJ1-2, with 7 bases fitting TRBD1. Germline V gene sequence: CDR1 MNHEY, CDR2 SVGAGI. Trimming cost V 7 bases and J 4 bases; bases outside gene matches: 6. The CDR3 sequence is 13 residues long. The CDR3 spells CASIGQASYGYTF. The CDR3 DNA reads TGTGCCAGCATCGGACAGGCCTCCTATGGCTACACCTTC.

The chain employs TRBV7-9 and TRBJ1-4, with D possibly matching TRBD1 (5 bases). V lost 1 base and J lost 4, with 10 bases in between. The CDR3 loop spans 15 amino acids. CDR1 and CDR2 (germline): SEHNR, FQNEAQ (reference sequence). The CDR3 sequence: CASSLGDGGNEKLFF. CDR3 DNA sequence: TGTGCCAGCAGCTTAGGGGACGGGGGTAATGAAAAACTGTTTTTT.

V is TRBV9 and J is TRBJ2-5; 10 nucleotides line up with TRBD1. Germline values: CDR1 SGDLS, CDR2 YYNGEE. V was clipped by 4 bases and J by 5 bases; unmatched bases: 8. The length of the CDR3 is 15 residues. In nucleotides, the CDR3 is TGTGCCAGCAGCCTTGGGACAGGGGAGGGGGAGACCCAGTACTTC. Translation: CASSLGTGEGETQYF.